Following are 6 T cell receptor beta chains from one sample sequenced in a study of blood T cell repertoires in COVID-19. The table came from immunoSEQ multiplex PCR; TCRdb's copy has only in-frame clones and leaves some out. The table records hundreds of thousands of clones, around 89% of them present only once. The sample was PBMCs or T cells enriched from blood (not recorded which). The source of these receptors is a man aged 30 to 45 who had recovered from COVID-19.

V is TRBV28 and J is TRBJ1-3, with TRBD1 matching 8 bases. Germline V gene lookup returns CDR1 MDHEN and CDR2 SYDVKM. Trimming cost V 8 bases and J 6 bases; bases outside gene matches: 9. CDR3 length: 14 residues. CDR3 DNA sequence: TGTGCCAGCGAAAGTGCCAGGGGGCTAAACACCATATATTTT. Residues: CASESARGLNTIYF.

A few counts support this clone. The chain has TRBV19 and TRBJ1-2; the D gene is possibly TRBD1 (6 bases). The CDR3 is 13 amino acids. Germline lookup yields CDR1 LNHDA and CDR2 SQIVND (reference sequence). Trimming left V 6 bases short and J 11 bases short, with 19 bases between. The CDR3 reads CASSPGDTLQYTF. CDR3 coding DNA: TGTGCCAGTAGCCCAGGGGACACCCTGCAGTACACCTTC.

V gene TRBV28 combines with J gene TRBJ1-1; 11 bases fit TRBD1. There are 18 residues in the CDR3. J was trimmed by 4 bases and V by 5 bases; bases with no gene match: 15. Germline V gives CDR1 MDHEN, CDR2 SYDVKM. The CDR3 region is CASSQPPGTGGEVTEAFF. The CDR3 coding sequence is TGTGCCAGCAGTCAACCTCCGGGGACAGGGGGGGAGGTCACTGAAGCTTTCTTT.

This chain connects TRBV28 to TRBJ1-5; TRBD1 agrees at 7 bases. Looked up from germline, CDR1 is MDHEN and CDR2 is SYDVKM. V was clipped by 6 bases and J by 6 bases; unmatched bases: 8. This CDR3 region has 14 residues. CDR3 DNA sequence: TGTGCCAGCAGAATTGGGGACAGTAGTCAGCCCCAGCATTTT. It specifies CASRIGDSSQPQHF.

The chain couples TRBV13 to TRBJ1-1; 7 bases match TRBD1. Unmatched junction bases numbered 17, after V lost 4 bases and J lost 3 bases. The CDR3 consists of 18 residues. Germline CDR1 PRHDT, CDR2 FYEKMQ (reference sequence). Here the CDR3 reads CASSSSDAGTEGYTEAFF. The CDR3 nucleotides are TGTGCCAGCAGCTCCTCGGATGCTGGGACAGAGGGGTACACTGAAGCTTTCTTT.

The chain combines TRBV30 with TRBJ1-1; D may be TRBD1 (5 bases). Germline CDR1 is GTSNPN and CDR2 is SVGIG (reference sequence). This CDR3 comprises 12 residues. The germline V and J ends were trimmed by 1 base and 7 bases, with 10 bases remaining between them. CDR3 nucleotide sequence: TGTGCCTGGAGTGGGGGTAGGGGTGAAGCTTTCTTT. Translated, it gives CAWSGGRGEAFF.